The rows below give T cell receptor beta chains drawn from one sample of a study of cytomegalovirus exposure and HLA in healthy donors. Measured with immunoSEQ multiplex PCR; TCRdb has only the in-frame clones, and not every one. The sample holds under 110,000 clones, over 70% seen once. Sequenced input: PBMCs. The receptors here all came from a female donor in good health and CMV-seronegative. Each CDR3 is given with its conserved first and last residue.

cdr3_length | v_call | cdr3_aa
16 | TRBV11-2 | CASSSYQRGGYNEQFF
15 | TRBV6-1 | CASSPRRLMNQPQHF
13 | TRBV11-2 | CASSLGGGYEQYF
13 | TRBV5-5 | CASSLHPGTEAFF
13 | TRBV5-1 | CASSLGTNNEQFF
14 | TRBV5-4 | CASSRGQNTDTQYF
15 | TRBV5-4 | CASSLGLGTNYGYTF
17 | TRBV19 | CASSPPNRGGGNQPQHF
15 | TRBV7-7 | CASSLDPTSGYEQYF
11 | TRBV27 | CASSSAGEQYF
13 | TRBV27 | CASSPQGSTEAFF
14 | TRBV28 | CASSPRLSTYEQYF
12 | TRBV7-2 | CASSPLVSGQFF
15 | TRBV7-3 | CASSLSGTRKETQYF
23 | TRBV27 | CASSLSSLRISRTGGSGANVLTF
14 | TRBV15 | CATSSRGSGNTIYF
15 | TRBV28 | CASIKDRGGNSPLHF
14 | TRBV7-9 | CASSRTGSSYEQYF
15 | TRBV7-8 | CASSLDQGLGTEAFF
11 | TRBV19 | CASRATDGYTF
16 | TRBV5-4 | CASSKNPLAVSYEQYF
15 | TRBV4-2 | CASSQGLAGEYEQYF
12 | TRBV7-9 | CSSSLSPDEQYF
17 | TRBV15 | CATSRVVGAGGRYEQYF